The 21 T cell receptor beta chains below all came from one sample that was sequenced in a study of blood T cell repertoires in COVID-19. Using immunoSEQ multiplex PCR, the repertoire was profiled, and TCRdb retains in-frame clones only, with some absent. The table lists roughly 130,000 clones, around 82% of them singletons. The sample taken for sequencing was PBMCs or T cells enriched from blood (not recorded which). The receptor set was obtained from a man aged 35 to 55 with acute COVID-19.

The gene calls are TRBV2 and TRBJ2-4; no reliable D call. Trimming took 4 bases from V and 2 from J, leaving 6 bases between them. CDR3 length equals 13 residues. The germline gives CDR1 SNHLY, CDR2 FYNNEI. The CDR3 sequence is CASSAETKNIQYF. For the CDR3, the DNA is TGTGCCAGCAGTGCAGAAACCAAAAACATTCAGTACTTC.

This clone showed up just a few times. V is TRBV29-1 and J is TRBJ2-7; TRBD1 matches 7 bases. CDR3 length equals 14 residues. CDR1 is SQVTM and CDR2 is ANQGSEA in the germline V gene. The CDR3 loop reads CSFHSGQNSYEQYF. The DNA of the CDR3 is TGCAGTTTTCATTCGGGACAGAACTCCTACGAGCAGTACTTC.

The rearrangement joins TRBV6-1 to TRBJ1-3; unclear D gene. CDR1 MNHNS and CDR2 SASEGT come from the germline V gene. This CDR3 is 16 amino acids long. With 3 bases removed from V and 0 bases from J, the gap between germline ends came to 12 bases. CDR3 protein: CASSDRDMDSGNTIYF. For the CDR3, the DNA is TGTGCCAGCAGTGACCGGGATATGGACTCTGGAAACACCATATATTTT.

The CDR3 reads CASSPGLAYEQYF. Here the CDR3 DNA reads TGTGCCAGCAGCCCGGGACTAGCCTACGAGCAGTACTTC. The chain joins TRBV12-3 or TRBV12-4 to TRBJ2-7; 8 bases map to TRBD2. The junction had 3 bases not matched to a gene; V was cut back by 6 bases and J by 2 bases. The CDR3 extends over 13 amino acids.

In its sample, this clone was seen once. The chain recombines TRBV6-5 with TRBJ1-3, with a tentative D call TRBD1 (6 bases). The CDR3 extends over 15 amino acids. The ends were cut back, 7 bases at V and 0 bases at J, with 13 bases in the middle. Germline CDR1 is MNHEY and CDR2 is SVGAGI. DNA for the CDR3: TGTGCCAGCACCCCCCAGGGGTACTCTGGAAACACCATATATTTT. It yields the protein CASTPQGYSGNTIYF.

V usage is TRBV7-2 and J usage is TRBJ1-2; D is perhaps TRBD1 (6 bases). V lost 0 bases, J lost 2 bases, and 7 bases lay in between. The CDR3 has 14 residues. Germline-derived CDR1 and CDR2 are SGHTA and FQGNSA. The CDR3 DNA follows: TGTGCCAGCAGCTTAGCGAGGGGGAACTATGGCTACACCTTC. Its protein product is CASSLARGNYGYTF.

V gene TRBV15 combines with J gene TRBJ2-1, with 8 bases lining up with TRBD2. Germline CDR1 LNHNV, CDR2 YYDKDF (reference sequence). The J segment lost 7 bases and the V segment lost 0 bases, leaving 8 bases of the junction unmatched. The CDR3 spans 16 residues. DNA for the CDR3: TGTGCCACCAGCAGAGATACAGCGGGAGTAGTAAATGAGCAGTTCTTC. It encodes CATSRDTAGVVNEQFF.

This clone was seen only a few times. CDR3 amino acids: CASSLSIPSGGREQFF. CDR3 nucleotides: TGCGCCAGCAGCTTAAGTATTCCTAGCGGGGGAAGAGAGCAGTTCTTC. V usage is TRBV5-1 and J usage is TRBJ2-1; 10 nucleotides line up with TRBD2. V shed 2 bases and J 10 bases; nucleotides not matched to a gene: 12. Germline values: CDR1 SGHRS, CDR2 YFSETQ. The CDR3 contains 16 residues.

This rearrangement joins TRBV6-5 to TRBJ1-5; no clear D gene. This CDR3 spans 14 amino acids. Germline CDR1 and CDR2: MNHEY and SVGAGI. Deletions cut 1 base from V and 9 bases from J, with 13 bases between. CDR3 amino acids: CASSYYARGSPQHF. CDR3 in DNA: TGTGCCAGCAGTTACTATGCTCGGGGTTCGCCCCAGCATTTT.

The chain combines TRBV5-5 with TRBJ1-1, with TRBD1 as a possible D gene (6 bases). Trimming stripped 0 bases from V and 7 bases from J, with 16 bases between. Looked up from germline, CDR1 is SGHKS and CDR2 is YYEKEE (reference sequence). This CDR3 has 15 residues. In DNA form, the CDR3 reads TGTGCCAGCAGCTTGGTAAGGACAGAGGGTGGTGAAGCTTTCTTT. Residues: CASSLVRTEGGEAFF.

This clone showed up just once. The chain links TRBV19 to TRBJ2-7; 7 bases align to TRBD2. This CDR3 has 13 residues. The V segment lost 10 bases and the J segment 5 bases; nucleotides outside the gene matches: 11. Germline V gives CDR1 LNHDA, CDR2 SQIVND (reference sequence). The CDR3 DNA is TGTGCCACCCTGGGAGGGGCCGGCGACGAGCAGTACTTC. It specifies CATLGGAGDEQYF.

The chain uses TRBV30 and TRBJ2-6; 7 nucleotides agree with TRBD1. The ends lost 7 bases at V and 0 bases at J; junction bases unmatched: 6. Germline-derived CDR1 and CDR2 are GTSNPN and SVGIG (reference sequence). This CDR3 has 15 amino acids. CDR3 sequence (DNA): TGTGCCTTGACGACAGGGAACTCTGGGGCCAACGTCCTGACTTTC. As protein: CALTTGNSGANVLTF.

The chain combines TRBV19 with TRBJ2-2; maybe TRBD2 (6 bases). With 3 bases removed from V and 4 bases from J, the gap between germline ends came to 9 bases. This CDR3 contains 14 residues. In germline, CDR1 is LNHDA, CDR2 SQIVND (reference sequence). The CDR3: CASSITGGTGELFF. CDR3 in DNA: TGTGCCAGTAGTATTACCGGGGGCACCGGGGAGCTGTTTTTT.

This rearrangement joins TRBV9 to TRBJ1-2, with 12 bases lining up with TRBD1. Germline trimming cut 4 bases from V and 6 bases from J; bases unmatched to any gene: 4. Looked up from germline, CDR1 is SGDLS and CDR2 is YYNGEE. This CDR3 has 14 residues. CDR3 nucleotide sequence: TGTGCCAGCAGCAGGGGACAGGGGGCTGATGGCTACACCTTC. It specifies CASSRGQGADGYTF.

The CDR3 spells CASSHPWTTAYEQYF. For the CDR3, the DNA is TGTGCCAGCAGCCATCCCTGGACAACCGCCTACGAGCAGTACTTC. The chain couples TRBV6-2 or TRBV6-3 to TRBJ2-7, with D possibly matching TRBD1 (5 bases). The V end lost 6 bases, the J end lost 2 bases, and 17 bases lay between the germline ends. The germline gives CDR1 MNHEY, CDR2 SVGEGT. This CDR3 contains 15 residues.

This clone has more than one count but fewer than ten. The V gene is TRBV3-1 (or the pseudogene TRBV3-2), the J gene TRBJ2-2; 9 nucleotides line up with TRBD1. The CDR3 runs 16 residues. Per germline, CDR1 LGHDT and CDR2 YNNKEL (reference sequence). Trimming cost V 4 bases and J 5 bases; bases outside gene matches: 8. CDR3 DNA: TGTGCCAGCAGCCCTTTGGGGACAGGGCGGACCGGGGAGCTGTTTTTT. Its protein product is CASSPLGTGRTGELFF.

This chain links TRBV12-3 or TRBV12-4 with TRBJ2-3; no clear D gene. The ends were cut back, 8 bases at V and 0 bases at J, with 6 bases in the middle. The CDR3 spans 12 residues. In nucleotides, the CDR3 is TGTGCCAGCCAGTGGAGCACAGATACGCAGTATTTT. This gives the protein CASQWSTDTQYF.

The chain has TRBV19 and TRBJ1-1, with TRBD1 matching 7 bases. CDR3 size: 16 residues. Per germline, CDR1 LNHDA and CDR2 SQIVND (reference sequence). V shed 3 bases, J shed 1 base, and the junction held 8 bases outside the gene matches. CDR3 sequence (DNA): TGTGCCAGTAGTATTCCCCGGGACAGACCGAACACTGAAGCTTTCTTT. Its protein product is CASSIPRDRPNTEAFF.

CDR3 DNA sequence: TGCGCCAGCAGCCAGGACAGGGGGGAGGTTAGCACTGAAGCTTTCTTT. It is translated as CASSQDRGEVSTEAFF. The V call is TRBV4-3, the J call TRBJ1-1, with 10 bases fitting TRBD1. J gave up 4 bases and V 3 bases, and 8 bases lay outside the gene matches. From germline, CDR1 is LGHNA and CDR2 YSLEER. CDR3 size: 16 residues.

The rearrangement links TRBV11-3 to TRBJ2-1; unclear D gene. The CDR3 runs 17 residues. Trimming shortened V by 4 bases and J by 7 bases, and 23 bases separated the two germline ends. Germline lookup yields CDR1 SGHNT and CDR2 YENEEA. The CDR3 region is CASSSQPGTSKSNEQFF. CDR3 sequence (DNA): TGTGCCAGCAGCTCTCAACCTGGTACGAGCAAGAGTAATGAGCAGTTCTTC. The whole variable domain, remainder taken from reference TRBV11-3 and TRBJ2-1, is EAGVVQSPRYKIIEKKQPVAFWCNPISGHNTLYWYLQNLGQGPELLIRYENEEAVDDSQLPKDRFSAERLKGVDSTLKIQPAELGDSAVYLCASSSQPGTSKSNEQFFGPGTRLTVL.

The rearrangement uses TRBV7-8 and TRBJ1-1; 8 bases are a match to TRBD1. V shed 2 bases and J 4 bases; nucleotides not matched to a gene: 3. This CDR3 has 14 residues. From germline, CDR1 is SGHVS and CDR2 FQNEAQ. The CDR3 nucleotides read TGTGCCAGCAGCTTACAGGGGGCGAGCACTGAAGCTTTCTTT. Its protein is CASSLQGASTEAFF.